This T cell receptor (beta chain) was recorded in a study of shared clonotypes between healthy human individuals. Losses at the gene ends were 6 bases for V and 3 bases for J; bases not matched to a gene: 6. The CDR3 extends over 15 amino acids. The germline gives CDR1 SGHAT, CDR2 FQNNGV. On sorted subsets, replicate PCRs used approximately 200 ng DNA, or tens of thousands of T cell genomes. The data were produced by immunoSEQ multiplex PCR, yet TCRdb's version contains in-frame clones alone and is incomplete. This table has 2 million to 2.5 million clones, approximately 90% appearing once. Sequenced sample: naive CD4+ T cells from PBMCs. Documented subset: CD45RA+ positively selected. The rearrangement uses TRBV11-2 and TRBJ1-2; TRBD1 aligns across 11 bases. This clonotype originated in a man in his late teens or twenties in good health. Some clones in this sample may be carry-over from other donors' samples. The CDR3 DNA reads as TGTGCCAGCAGGATGCCGGGACAGGGGGACTATGGCTACACCTTC. It encodes CASRMPGQGDYGYTF.